Following are 4 T cell receptor beta chains from one sample sequenced in a study of control samples from healthy donors and cancer patients (dated by TCRdb to about 2020). The library came from the immunoSEQ multiplex PCR assay. This is the immuneACCESS table as TCRdb keeps it, with only in-frame sequences that have V and J called. A part of the clones is gone; compared with another copy, unresolved V genes explain less than half, and the rest is unexplained. The sample has some 200,000 clones on record, about 93% of them singletons. The ten most abundant clones make up more than 1.1% of the sample. The sample taken for sequencing was blood. The receptors originated from a man aged 18-30 years in good health.

V is TRBV2 and J is TRBJ2-3, with D perhaps matching TRBD2 (5 bases). The CDR3 extends over 12 amino acids. Trimming shortened V by 2 bases and J by 14 bases, and 14 bases separated the two germline ends. Germline CDR1 SNHLY, CDR2 FYNNEI. CDR3 protein: CASSERGASWYF. The DNA for the CDR3 is TGTGCCAGCAGTGAACGGGGAGCAAGCTGGTATTTT. The variable domain in full, completed from reference TRBV2 and TRBJ2-3, reads EPEVTQTPSHQVTQMGQEVILRCVPISNHLYFYWYRQILGQKVEFLVSFYNNEISEKSEIFDDQFSVERPDGSNFTLKIRSTKLEDSAMYFCASSERGASWYFGPGTRLTVL.

This clone appeared once. The rearrangement joins TRBV10-1 to TRBJ1-1; no clear D gene. Germline V gene lookup returns CDR1 WNHNN and CDR2 SYGVQD (reference sequence). The CDR3 covers 12 residues. Trimming took 5 bases from V and 5 from J, leaving 9 bases between them. The CDR3 DNA reads TGCGCCAGCAGTTCGAGGTGGACTGAAGCTTTCTTT. Its protein is CASSSRWTEAFF.

This chain connects TRBV30 to TRBJ1-6; D uncertain. Germline V gene data show CDR1 as GTSNPN and CDR2 as SVGIG (reference sequence). This CDR3 spans 18 amino acids. V was cut by 0 bases and J by 6 bases, with 21 bases left in between. As DNA, the CDR3 is TGTGCCTGGAGTGTATCCAATTCTGGGCGGTTCTCTAATTCACCCCTCCACTTT. Amino acids: CAWSVSNSGRFSNSPLHF. Combining the CDR3 with reference TRBV30 and TRBJ1-6 gives the whole variable domain SQTIHQWPATLVQPVGSPLSLECTVEGTSNPNLYWYRQAAGRGLQLLFYSVGIGQISSEVPQNLSASRPQDRQFILSSKKLLLSDSGFYLCAWSVSNSGRFSNSPLHFGNGTRLTVT.

This clone has only a few counts. The sample carries other DNA sequences with the same CDR3. The chain uses TRBV23-1 and TRBJ2-1, with D tentatively TRBD1 (5 bases). TRBV23-1 is annotated as an ORF whose role is uncertain. Trimming stripped 6 bases from V and 8 bases from J, with 17 bases between. This CDR3 spans 14 amino acids. The CDR3 here is CASSQGLPRDEQFF. CDR3 sequence (DNA): TGCGCCAGCAGCCAAGGGCTACCCAGGGATGAGCAGTTCTTC.